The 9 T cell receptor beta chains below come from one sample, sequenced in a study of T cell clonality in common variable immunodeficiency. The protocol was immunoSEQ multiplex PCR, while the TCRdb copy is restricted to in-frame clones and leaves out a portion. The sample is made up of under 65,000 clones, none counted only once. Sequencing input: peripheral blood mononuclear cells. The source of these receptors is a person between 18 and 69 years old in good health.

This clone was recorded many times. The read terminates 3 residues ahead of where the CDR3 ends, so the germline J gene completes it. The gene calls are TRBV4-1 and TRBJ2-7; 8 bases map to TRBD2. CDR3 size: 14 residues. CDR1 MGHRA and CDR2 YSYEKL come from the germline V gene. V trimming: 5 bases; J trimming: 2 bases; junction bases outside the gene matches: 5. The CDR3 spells CASSSTSGPYEQYF. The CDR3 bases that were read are TGCGCCAGCAGCAGTACTAGCGGTCCCTACGAG.

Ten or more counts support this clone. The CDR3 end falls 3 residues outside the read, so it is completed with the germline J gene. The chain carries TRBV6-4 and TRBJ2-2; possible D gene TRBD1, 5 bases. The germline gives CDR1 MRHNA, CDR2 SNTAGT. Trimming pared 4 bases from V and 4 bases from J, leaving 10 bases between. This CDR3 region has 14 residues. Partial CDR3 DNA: TGTGCCAGCAGTGGTGGACAATCCACCGGGGAG. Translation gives CASSGGQSTGE. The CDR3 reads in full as CASSGGQSTGELFF.

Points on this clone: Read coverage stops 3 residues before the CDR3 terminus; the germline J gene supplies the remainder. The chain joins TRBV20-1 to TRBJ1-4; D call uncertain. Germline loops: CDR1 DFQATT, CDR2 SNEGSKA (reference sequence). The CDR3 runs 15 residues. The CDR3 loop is CSAPDSFPYNSPLFF. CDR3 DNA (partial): TGCAGTGCTCCGGACTCCTTCCCCTATAATTCACCA.

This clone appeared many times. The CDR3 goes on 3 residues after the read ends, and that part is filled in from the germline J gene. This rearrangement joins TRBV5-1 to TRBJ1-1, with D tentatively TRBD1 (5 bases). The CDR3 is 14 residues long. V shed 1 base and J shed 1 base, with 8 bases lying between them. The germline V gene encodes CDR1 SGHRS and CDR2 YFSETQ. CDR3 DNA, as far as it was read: TGCGCCAGCAGCTTGTTTGGGGCGAACACTGAA. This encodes CASSLFGANTE. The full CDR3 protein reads CASSLFGANTEAFF.

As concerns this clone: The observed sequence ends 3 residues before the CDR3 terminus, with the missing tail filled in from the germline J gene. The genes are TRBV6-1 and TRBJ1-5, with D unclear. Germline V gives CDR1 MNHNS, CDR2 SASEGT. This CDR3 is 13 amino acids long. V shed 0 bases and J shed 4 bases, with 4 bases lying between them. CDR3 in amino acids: CASSEALNQPQHF. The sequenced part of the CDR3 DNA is TGTGCCAGCAGTGAAGCCCTAAATCAGCCC.

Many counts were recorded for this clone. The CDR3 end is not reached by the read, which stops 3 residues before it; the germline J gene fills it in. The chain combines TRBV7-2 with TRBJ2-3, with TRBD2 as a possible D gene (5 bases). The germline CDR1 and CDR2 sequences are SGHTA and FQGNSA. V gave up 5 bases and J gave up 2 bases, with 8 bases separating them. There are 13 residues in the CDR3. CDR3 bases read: TGTGCCAGCAGCCTCGACTACACAGATACG. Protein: CASSLDYTDT. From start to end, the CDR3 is CASSLDYTDTQYF.

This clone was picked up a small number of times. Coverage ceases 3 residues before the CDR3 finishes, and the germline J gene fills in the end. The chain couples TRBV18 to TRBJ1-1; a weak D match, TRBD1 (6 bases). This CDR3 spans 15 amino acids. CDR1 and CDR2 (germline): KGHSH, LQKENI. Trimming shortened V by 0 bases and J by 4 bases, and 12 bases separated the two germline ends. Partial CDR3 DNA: TGTGCCAGCTCACCACCCAGGGGCGGGGGCACTGAA. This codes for CASSPPRGGGTE. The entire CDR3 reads CASSPPRGGGTEAFF.

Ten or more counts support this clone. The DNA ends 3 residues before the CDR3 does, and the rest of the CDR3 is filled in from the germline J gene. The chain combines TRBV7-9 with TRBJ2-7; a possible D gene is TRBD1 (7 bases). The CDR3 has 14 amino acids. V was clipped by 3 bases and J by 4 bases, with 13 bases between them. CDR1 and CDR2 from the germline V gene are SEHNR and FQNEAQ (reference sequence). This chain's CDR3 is CASSLAGQHYEQYF. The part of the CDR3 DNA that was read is TGTGCCAGCAGCTTGGCGGGACAGCATTACGAG.

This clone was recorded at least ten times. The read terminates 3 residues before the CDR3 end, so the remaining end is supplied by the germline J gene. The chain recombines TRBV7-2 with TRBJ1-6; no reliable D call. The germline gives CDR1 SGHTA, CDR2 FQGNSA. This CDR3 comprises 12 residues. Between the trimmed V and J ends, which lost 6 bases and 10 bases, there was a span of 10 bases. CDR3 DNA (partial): TGTGCCAGCAGGGGCATAGACTCACCC. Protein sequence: CASRGIDSP. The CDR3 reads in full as CASRGIDSPLHF.